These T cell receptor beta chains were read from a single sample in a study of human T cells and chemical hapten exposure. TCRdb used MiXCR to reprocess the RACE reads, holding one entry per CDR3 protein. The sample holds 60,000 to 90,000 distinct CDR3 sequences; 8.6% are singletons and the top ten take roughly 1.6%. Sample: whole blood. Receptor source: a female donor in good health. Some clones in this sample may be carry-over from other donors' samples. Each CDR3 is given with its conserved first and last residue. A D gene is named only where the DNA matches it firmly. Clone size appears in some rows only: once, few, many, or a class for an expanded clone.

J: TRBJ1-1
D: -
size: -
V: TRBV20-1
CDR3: CSARDRGLPEAFF
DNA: TGCAGTGCTAGAGATAGGGGGTTGCCTGAAGCTTTCTTT

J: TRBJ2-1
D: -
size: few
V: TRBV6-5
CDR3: CASSTKYRVGVYNEQFF
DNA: TGTGCCAGCAGTACAAAATACAGGGTGGGGGTCTACAATGAGCAGTTCTTC

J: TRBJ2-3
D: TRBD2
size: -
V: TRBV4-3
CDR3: CASSQERAGGTDTQYF
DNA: TGCGCCAGCAGCCAAGAGCGAGCGGGGGGCACAGATACGCAGTATTTT

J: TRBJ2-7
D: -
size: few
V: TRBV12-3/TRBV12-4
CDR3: CASTLGGEQYF
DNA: TGTGCCAGCACCCTAGGGGGGGAGCAGTACTTC

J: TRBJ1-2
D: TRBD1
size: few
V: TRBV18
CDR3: CASSPQVPGQGTYGYTF
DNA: TGTGCCAGCTCACCCCAGGTCCCGGGACAGGGGACCTATGGCTACACCTTC

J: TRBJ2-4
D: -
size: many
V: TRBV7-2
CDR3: CASSLGGGQAVAKNIQYF
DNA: TGTGCCAGCAGCTTAGGAGGTGGTCAAGCCGTAGCCAAAAACATTCAGTACTTC

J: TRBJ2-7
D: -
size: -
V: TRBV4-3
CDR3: CASSQVPGLFHEQYF
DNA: TGCGCCAGCAGCCAAGTGCCAGGGCTGTTCCACGAGCAGTACTTC

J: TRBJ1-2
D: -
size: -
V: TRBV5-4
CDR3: CASSLAGTLNLYTF
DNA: TGTGCCAGCAGCTTGGCCGGTACCCTAAATCTCTACACCTTC

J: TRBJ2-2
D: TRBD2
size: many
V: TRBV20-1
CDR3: CSATLPGLAGDHNTGELFF
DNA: TGCAGTGCTACCCTACCAGGACTAGCGGGGGATCATAACACCGGGGAGCTGTTTTTT

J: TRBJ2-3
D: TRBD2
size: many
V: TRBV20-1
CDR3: CSARGGTSADTQYF
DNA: TGCAGTGCTAGAGGGGGGACTAGCGCAGATACGCAGTATTTT

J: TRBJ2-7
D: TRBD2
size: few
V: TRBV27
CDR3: CASRVAGGPFTDQYF
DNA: TGTGCCAGCAGGGTAGCGGGGGGGCCATTTACAGATCAGTACTTC

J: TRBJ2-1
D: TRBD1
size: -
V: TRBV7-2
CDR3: CASSPNRQGLDNEQFF
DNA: TGTGCCAGCAGCCCCAACCGACAGGGGCTAGACAATGAGCAGTTCTTC

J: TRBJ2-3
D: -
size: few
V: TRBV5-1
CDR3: CASSTTHLEDTQYF
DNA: TGCGCCAGCAGCACCACCCACCTAGAGGATACGCAGTATTTT

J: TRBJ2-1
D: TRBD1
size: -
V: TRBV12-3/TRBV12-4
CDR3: CASSLGTGFGNEQFF
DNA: TGTGCCAGCAGTTTGGGGACAGGGTTTGGTAATGAGCAGTTCTTC

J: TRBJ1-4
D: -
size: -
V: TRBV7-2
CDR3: CASSLSGQGGFNEKLFF
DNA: TGTGCCAGCAGCTTATCGGGTCAGGGAGGATTTAATGAAAAACTGTTTTTT

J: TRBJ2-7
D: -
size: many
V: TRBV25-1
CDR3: CASQRAWGPYEQYF
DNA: TGTGCCAGCCAAAGGGCTTGGGGTCCCTACGAGCAGTACTTC

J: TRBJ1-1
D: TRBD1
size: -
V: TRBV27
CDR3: CASSPLRGRVTEAFF
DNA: TGTGCCAGCAGTCCACTAAGGGGGCGCGTCACTGAAGCTTTCTTT

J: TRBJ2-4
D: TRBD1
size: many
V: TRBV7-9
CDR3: CASSWTGQENIQYF
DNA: TGTGCCAGCAGTTGGACAGGTCAGGAAAACATTCAGTACTTC

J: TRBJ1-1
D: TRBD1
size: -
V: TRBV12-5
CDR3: CASGFLRTGGIEGGMRTEAFF
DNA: TGTGCTAGTGGTTTCCTCCGGACAGGGGGCATTGAAGGGGGGATGAGGACTGAAGCTTTCTTT

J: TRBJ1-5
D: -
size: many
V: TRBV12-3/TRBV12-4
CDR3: CASSLGQPQHF
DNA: TGTGCCAGCAGTTTGGGTCAGCCCCAGCATTTT

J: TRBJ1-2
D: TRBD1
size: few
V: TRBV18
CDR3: CASSPQSPRTGGGYTF
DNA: TGTGCCAGCTCGCCCCAAAGCCCCCGGACAGGGGGTGGCTACACCTTC

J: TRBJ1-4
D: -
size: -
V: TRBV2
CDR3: CASKGQLEKLFF
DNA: TGTGCCAGCAAGGGCCAACTCGAAAAACTGTTTTTT

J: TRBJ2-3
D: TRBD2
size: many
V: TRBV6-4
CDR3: CATRLAGSDTQYF
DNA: TGTGCCACTAGACTAGCGGGCTCAGATACGCAGTATTTT

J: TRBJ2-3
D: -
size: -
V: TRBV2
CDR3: CAGGIMGDDTQYF
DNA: TGTGCCGGTGGGATTATGGGGGACGATACGCAGTATTTT

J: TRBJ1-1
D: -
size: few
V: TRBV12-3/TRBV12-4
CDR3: CASSFQGSNTEAFF
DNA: TGTGCCAGCAGTTTTCAGGGCTCGAACACTGAAGCTTTCTTT

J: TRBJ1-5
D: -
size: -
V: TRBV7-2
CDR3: CASSLAPGGSQPQHF
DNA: TGTGCCAGCAGCTTAGCGCCGGGGGGAAGTCAGCCCCAGCATTTT

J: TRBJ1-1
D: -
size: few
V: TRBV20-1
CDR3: CSAISGGNTEAFF
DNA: TGCAGTGCTATTTCGGGCGGGAACACTGAAGCTTTCTTT

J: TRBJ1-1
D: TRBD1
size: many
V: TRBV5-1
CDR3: CASSLEGATGNTEAFF
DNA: TGCGCCAGCAGCTTGGAGGGGGCCACGGGGAACACTGAAGCTTTCTTT

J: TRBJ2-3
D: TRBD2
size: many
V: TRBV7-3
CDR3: CASSLGLAGGTDTQYF
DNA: TGTGCCAGCAGCTTGGGACTAGCGGGGGGCACAGATACGCAGTATTTT

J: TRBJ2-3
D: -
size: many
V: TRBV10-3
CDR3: CAISGKGSSRYQDTQYF
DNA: TGTGCCATCAGTGGCAAAGGGTCTAGCCGTTATCAGGATACGCAGTATTTT

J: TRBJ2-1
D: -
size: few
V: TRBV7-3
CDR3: CASSVGQFDEQFF
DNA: TGTGCCAGCAGCGTCGGACAGTTCGATGAGCAGTTCTTC

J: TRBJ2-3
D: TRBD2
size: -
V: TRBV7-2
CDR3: CASSSPPGPAGVSTDTQYF
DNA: TGTGCCAGCAGCTCCCCCCCGGGTCCGGCGGGGGTTAGCACAGATACGCAGTATTTT

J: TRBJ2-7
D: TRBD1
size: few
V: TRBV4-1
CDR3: CASSQIQGALYEQYF
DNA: TGCGCCAGCAGCCAAATACAGGGGGCCCTCTACGAGCAGTACTTC

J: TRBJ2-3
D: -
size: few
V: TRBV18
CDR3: CASSPTSGPTQYF
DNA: TGTGCCAGCTCACCAACGTCAGGACCTACGCAGTATTTT

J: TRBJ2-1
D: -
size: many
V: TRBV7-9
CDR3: CASSFSDEQFF
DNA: TGTGCCAGCAGCTTTAGCGATGAGCAGTTCTTC

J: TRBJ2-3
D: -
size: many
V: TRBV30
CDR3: CAWSKGQPGTDTQYF
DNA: TGTGCCTGGAGTAAGGGGCAGCCTGGCACAGATACGCAGTATTTT

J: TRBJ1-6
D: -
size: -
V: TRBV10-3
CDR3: CAIRHSSYNSPLHF
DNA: TGTGCCATCAGGCACAGCTCCTATAATTCACCCCTCCACTTT

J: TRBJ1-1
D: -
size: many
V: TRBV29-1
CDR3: CSVVGHGNTEAFF
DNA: TGCAGCGTTGTGGGCCACGGGAACACTGAAGCTTTCTTT

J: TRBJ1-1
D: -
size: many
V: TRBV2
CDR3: CASSESYTEAFF
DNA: TGTGCCAGCAGTGAAAGCTACACTGAAGCTTTCTTT

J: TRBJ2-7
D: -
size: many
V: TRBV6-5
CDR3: CASRRARDEQYF
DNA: TGTGCCAGCAGAAGGGCGCGGGACGAGCAGTACTTC

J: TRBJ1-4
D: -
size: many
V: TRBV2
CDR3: CASRPSSGLNEKLFF
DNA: TGTGCCAGCAGGCCCTCGAGCGGTTTAAATGAAAAACTGTTTTTT

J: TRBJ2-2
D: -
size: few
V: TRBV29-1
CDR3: CSVAKGNTGELFF
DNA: TGCAGCGTTGCCAAGGGGAACACCGGGGAGCTGTTTTTT

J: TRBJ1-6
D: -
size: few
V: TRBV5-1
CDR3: CASSSWAGDNSPLHF
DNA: TGCGCCAGCAGCTCTTGGGCGGGGGATAATTCACCCCTCCACTTT

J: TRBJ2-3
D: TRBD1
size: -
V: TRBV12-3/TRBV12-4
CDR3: CASSAGQAPSDTQYF
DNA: TGTGCCAGCAGCGCAGGACAGGCTCCATCAGATACGCAGTATTTT

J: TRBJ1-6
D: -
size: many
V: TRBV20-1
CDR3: CSAGLNSPLHF
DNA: TGCAGTGCAGGACTAAATTCACCCCTCCACTTT

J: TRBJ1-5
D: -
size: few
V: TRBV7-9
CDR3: CASSWAGSDQPQHF
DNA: TGTGCCAGCAGCTGGGCAGGGTCTGATCAGCCCCAGCATTTT

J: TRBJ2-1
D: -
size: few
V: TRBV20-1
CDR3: CSPQGYNEQFF
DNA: TGCAGCCCACAGGGCTACAATGAGCAGTTCTTC

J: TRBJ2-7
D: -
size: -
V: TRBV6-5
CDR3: CASRRIEPYEQYF
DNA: TGTGCCAGCCGCCGGATCGAACCCTACGAGCAGTACTTC